The T cell receptor beta chain described here comes from a study of post-analysis software for immune sequencing data. Study-wide results and caveats: TRBV5-6, TRBV5-1 and TRBV20-1 belonged to a set of a handful of TRBV segments that were more frequent in patients than controls. Samples sharing a preparation batch grouped tightly together when assessed by F measure. Controls' normalized Chao1 diversity significantly exceeded that of multiple sclerosis patients.

TCR beta cDNA libraries had unique molecular identifiers. Between roughly 0.9 and 11 million T cells gave rise to roughly 0.5 million cDNA molecules. TCRdb re-called the PCR reads with MiXCR, one entry per CDR3 protein. The sample holds roughly 540,000 distinct CDR3 sequences, less than 40% seen once. This CDR3 has 15 residues. The germline V gene encodes CDR1 DFQATT and CDR2 SNEGSKA (reference sequence). Trimming pared 4 bases from V and 1 base from J, leaving 16 bases between. This clonotype has ten or more counts. Antigen specificity is unknown. This chain uses TRBV20-1 with TRBJ2-5; a weak D match, TRBD1 (6 bases). The clonotype comes from a girl aged 2 to 17 with multiple sclerosis. The sample taken for sequencing was blood. The CDR3 sequence: CSANPPGQLQETQYF. The CDR3 DNA is TGCAGTGCTAATCCACCGGGACAACTCCAAGAGACCCAGTACTTC.